The 31 T cell receptor beta chains reported below all come from one sample, sequenced in a study of blood T cell repertoires in COVID-19. Sequenced by immunoSEQ multiplex PCR; TCRdb stores in-frame clones only, minus some. The sample contains approximately 400,000 clones, roughly 92% of which appear only once. The sequenced material came from PBMCs or T cells enriched from blood (not recorded which). Receptors originate from a woman in her 40s who had been exposed to COVID-19.

The chain combines TRBV5-1 with TRBJ2-7, with D uncertain. The V gene's germline CDR1 is SGHRS and CDR2 YFSETQ. V lost 0 bases to trimming and J lost 7 bases, with 14 bases between them. This CDR3 has 14 residues. This CDR3 reads CASSLDAPEREQYF. Written as DNA, the CDR3 is TGCGCCAGCAGCTTGGACGCCCCGGAGAGGGAGCAGTACTTC.

The chain uses TRBV7-2 and TRBJ1-2; 9 bases map to TRBD1. The CDR3 extends over 13 amino acids. With V trimmed by 3 bases and J by 4 bases, 0 bases remained unmatched. The germline gives CDR1 SGHTA, CDR2 FQGNSA. This CDR3 reads CASSLDRGYGYTF. For the CDR3, the DNA is TGTGCCAGCAGCTTGGACAGGGGCTATGGCTACACCTTC.

V and J are TRBV3-1 (or the pseudogene TRBV3-2) and TRBJ2-1, with 8 bases that match TRBD2. This CDR3 contains 14 residues. CDR1 is LGHDT and CDR2 is YNNKEL in the germline V gene (reference sequence). J lost 7 bases, V lost 2 bases, and 4 bases had no gene match. This chain's CDR3 is CASSQSGRSNEQFF. CDR3 DNA: TGTGCCAGCAGCCAAAGCGGGAGATCTAATGAGCAGTTCTTC.

The chain couples TRBV3-1 (or the pseudogene TRBV3-2) to TRBJ2-7; 9 bases map to TRBD2. The ends lost 4 bases at V and 2 bases at J; junction bases unmatched: 6. This CDR3 has 15 amino acids. Germline values: CDR1 LGHDT, CDR2 YNNKEL (reference sequence). The CDR3 sequence is CASSPKRGDTYEQYF. DNA for the CDR3: TGTGCCAGCAGCCCTAAGCGGGGGGATACCTACGAGCAGTACTTC.

The rearrangement uses TRBV7-9 and TRBJ1-2, with D maybe TRBD1 (6 bases). Germline assignment: CDR1 SEHNR and CDR2 FQNEAQ (reference sequence). V was cut by 1 base and J by 7 bases, with 10 bases left in between. The CDR3 sequence is 13 residues long. The CDR3: CASSLGQGFGYTF. The CDR3 region has the DNA TGTGCCAGCAGCTTAGGGCAGGGGTTTGGCTACACCTTC.

The V call is TRBV5-1, the J call TRBJ1-3; possible D gene TRBD1, 5 bases. The germline gives CDR1 SGHRS, CDR2 YFSETQ. Between the trimmed V and J ends, which lost 0 bases and 2 bases, there was a span of 6 bases. The CDR3 sequence is 14 residues long. The CDR3 DNA reads TGCGCCAGCAGCTTGGGACAGACTGGAAACACCATATATTTT. It translates to CASSLGQTGNTIYF. Full variable domain (missing parts from reference TRBV5-1 and TRBJ1-3): KAGVTQTPRYLIKTRGQQVTLSCSPISGHRSVSWYQQTPGQGLQFLFEYFSETQRNKGNFPGRFSGRQFSNSRSEMNVSTLELGDSALYLCASSLGQTGNTIYFGEGSWLTVV.

The J gene is TRBJ2-7, the V gene TRBV7-8; TRBD1 agrees at 8 bases. Germline CDR1 is SGHVS and CDR2 is FQNEAQ. V lost 3 bases to trimming and J lost 6 bases; unmatched junction nucleotides: 4. The CDR3 consists of 13 residues. The CDR3 sequence: CASSLPGGTEQYF. The CDR3 region has the DNA TGTGCCAGCAGCTTGCCAGGGGGCACCGAGCAGTACTTC.

As regards this clone: Other DNA variants within this sample encode the same CDR3. CDR3 DNA: TGTGCCAGCAGCCGACAGATGAACACTGAAGCTTTCTTT. Translation: CASSRQMNTEAFF. The chain couples TRBV14 to TRBJ1-1; TRBD1 is a possible D gene (5 bases). Per germline, CDR1 SGHDN and CDR2 FVKESK. V lost 4 bases and J lost 0, with 6 bases in between. The CDR3 runs to 13 residues.

The rearrangement uses TRBV3-1 (or the pseudogene TRBV3-2) and TRBJ1-4; no definite D call. The CDR3 runs 14 residues. Germline V gene lookup returns CDR1 LGHDT and CDR2 YNNKEL (reference sequence). V was trimmed by 5 bases and J by 0 bases, leaving 7 bases between them. The chain's CDR3 is CASSSGTTNEKLFF. The CDR3 coding sequence is TGTGCCAGCAGCTCCGGGACAACTAATGAAAAACTGTTTTTT.

V and J are TRBV19 and TRBJ1-3, with TRBD1 matching over 7 bases. Germline-derived CDR1 and CDR2 are LNHDA and SQIVND (reference sequence). This CDR3 has 13 residues. Germline trimming cut 6 bases from V and 8 bases from J; bases unmatched to any gene: 7. The CDR3 here is CASRTDQGDTIYF. In DNA, the CDR3 is TGTGCCAGTAGGACGGACCAGGGGGACACCATATATTTT.

The rearrangement uses TRBV5-1 and TRBJ2-5; TRBD1 is a possible D gene (6 bases). Trimming took off 3 bases at V and 4 bases at J, with 22 bases between the two ends. From germline, CDR1 is SGHRS and CDR2 YFSETQ. The CDR3 sequence is 17 residues long. The CDR3 coding sequence is TGCGCCAGCAGCTATGGGGGCTGGGCAGGATCGGGAGAGACCCAGTACTTC. This codes for CASSYGGWAGSGETQYF. The full variable domain, in which reference TRBV5-1 and TRBJ2-5 provide the parts outside the CDR3, is KAGVTQTPRYLIKTRGQQVTLSCSPISGHRSVSWYQQTPGQGLQFLFEYFSETQRNKGNFPGRFSGRQFSNSRSEMNVSTLELGDSALYLCASSYGGWAGSGETQYFGPGTRLLVL.

V and J are TRBV7-3 and TRBJ2-3; 13 positions agree with TRBD2. The trim removed 2 bases at V and 7 bases at J, leaving 0 bases unmatched. The CDR3 loop spans 14 amino acids. CDR1 is SGHTA, CDR2 FQGTGA, per germline. CDR3 DNA sequence: TGTGCCAGCAGCTTAGGGACTAGCGGGAATACGCAGTATTTT. It codes for CASSLGTSGNTQYF. Looking up the rest from reference TRBV7-3 and TRBJ2-3 gives the full variable domain: GAGVSQTPSNKVTEKGKYVELRCDPISGHTALYWYRQSLGQGPEFLIYFQGTGAADDSGLPNDRFFAVRPEGSVSTLKIQRTERGDSAVYLCASSLGTSGNTQYFGPGTRLTVL.

This clone showed up just once. The V gene is TRBV11-3, the J gene TRBJ2-5; D is undetermined. Deletions cut 5 bases from V and 2 bases from J, with 9 bases between. CDR3 length equals 13 residues. CDR1 and CDR2 from the germline V gene are SGHNT and YENEEA. The CDR3 loop is CASSRPGQETQYF. Written as DNA, the CDR3 is TGTGCCAGCAGCCGGCCGGGTCAAGAGACCCAGTACTTC. The full variable domain, with the rest looked up from reference TRBV11-3 and TRBJ2-5, is EAGVVQSPRYKIIEKKQPVAFWCNPISGHNTLYWYLQNLGQGPELLIRYENEEAVDDSQLPKDRFSAERLKGVDSTLKIQPAELGDSAVYLCASSRPGQETQYFGPGTRLLVL.

The chain joins TRBV19 to TRBJ1-2; D perhaps matches TRBD1 (6 bases). Germline V gene data show CDR1 as LNHDA and CDR2 as SQIVND (reference sequence). The CDR3 totals 16 residues. The V gene lost 1 base and the J gene lost 2 bases, with 14 bases spanning the gap. CDR3 loop: CASSIVGLDRNYGYTF. DNA for the CDR3: TGTGCCAGTAGTATAGTGGGCCTCGACAGGAACTATGGCTACACCTTC.

The J gene is TRBJ1-1, the V gene TRBV6-5, with TRBD1 matching over 8 bases. The CDR3 is 13 amino acids. Germline CDR1 and CDR2: MNHEY and SVGAGI. CDR3 bases: TGTGGGACAGGGAGGGCCGTGAACACTGAAGCTTTCTTT. Translating it yields CGTGRAVNTEAFF.

In nucleotides, the CDR3 is TGTGCCACCAGTGATCCTAACCTTGAAAAAGACAGGGAGTATGAAAAACTGTTTTTT. The encoded protein is CATSDPNLEKDREYEKLFF. The chain combines TRBV24-1 with TRBJ1-4, with 7 positions matching TRBD1. J gave up 6 bases and V 3 bases, and 18 bases lay outside the gene matches. Germline lookup yields CDR1 KGHDR and CDR2 SFDVKD. The CDR3 loop spans 19 amino acids.

This sequence joins TRBV7-8 and TRBJ1-4, with D perhaps TRBD1 (5 bases). The CDR3 length is 14 residues. CDR1 and CDR2 (germline): SGHVS, FQNEAQ. V was shortened by 5 bases and J by 8 bases, with 15 bases between the two germline ends. The CDR3, as DNA: TGTGCCAGCAGCGGTGGGACTCTCTGGGAAAAACTGTTTTTT. Protein: CASSGGTLWEKLFF.

The chain combines TRBV30 with TRBJ1-2; D remains unclear. The CDR3 runs 13 residues. V lost 0 bases, J lost 7 bases, and 12 bases lay in between. Germline V gene sequence: CDR1 GTSNPN, CDR2 SVGIG (reference sequence). The CDR3 reads CAWSVELFGGYTF. In nucleotides, the CDR3 is TGTGCCTGGAGTGTCGAGTTGTTTGGTGGCTACACCTTC.

As concerns this clone: Other DNA sequences from this sample encode an identical CDR3 as well. This sequence joins TRBV3-1 (or the pseudogene TRBV3-2) and TRBJ1-2, with D unclear. The CDR3 is made up of 13 amino acids. Trimming cost V 1 base and J 1 base, with 4 bases left between them. The germline gives CDR1 LGHDT, CDR2 YNNKEL (reference sequence). The CDR3 is CASSQGGNYGYTF. In DNA form, the CDR3 reads TGTGCCAGCAGCCAAGGCGGTAACTATGGCTACACCTTC.

V usage is TRBV2 and J usage is TRBJ1-2; a possible D gene is TRBD1 (6 bases). Germline V CDR1 and CDR2: SNHLY, FYNNEI. The V gene lost 5 bases and the J gene lost 5 bases, with 15 bases spanning the gap. This CDR3 has 14 residues. In DNA, the CDR3 is TGTGCCAGCAGTATACTTCCAGGGGTTTATGGCTACACCTTC. Protein product: CASSILPGVYGYTF.

CDR3 sequence: CASRGCRGPYEQYF. DNA for the CDR3: TGTGCCAGCAGGGGGTGCAGGGGGCCCTACGAGCAGTACTTC. The chain recombines TRBV21-1 with TRBJ2-7; the DNA was not compared with TRBD1, the D call given in the table. TRBV21-1 is a known pseudogene. The length of the CDR3 is 14 residues.

The chain recombines TRBV29-1 with TRBJ1-1; perhaps TRBD1 as D (6 bases). V lost 3 bases to trimming and J lost 1 base, with 12 bases between them. The CDR3 is made up of 14 amino acids. The germline CDR1 and CDR2 sequences are SQVTM and ANQGSEA. The CDR3: CSVEVGRGNTEAFF. In DNA form, the CDR3 reads TGCAGCGTTGAGGTAGGCAGGGGGAACACTGAAGCTTTCTTT.

The gene calls are TRBV6-5 and TRBJ2-3, with D tentatively TRBD1 (6 bases). Germline CDR1 reads MNHEY; CDR2 reads SVGAGI. The CDR3 sequence is 13 residues long. Trimming shortened V by 6 bases and J by 4 bases, and 11 bases separated the two germline ends. In DNA form, the CDR3 reads TGTGCCAGCAGGTCGACAGGTCCAGATACGCAGTATTTT. Protein product: CASRSTGPDTQYF.

The chain recombines TRBV2 with TRBJ1-6; the D is unclear. Looked up from germline, CDR1 is SNHLY and CDR2 is FYNNEI. V dropped 5 bases and J dropped 0 bases, with 8 bases sitting between them. There are 15 residues in the CDR3. CDR3 residues: CASSLESSYNSPLHF. In nucleotides, the CDR3 is TGTGCCAGCAGTTTGGAGAGCTCCTATAATTCACCCCTCCACTTT.

CDR3 sequence reads: CAISAQGYTEAFF. DNA of the CDR3: TGTGCCATCAGCGCCCAGGGGTACACTGAAGCTTTCTTT. This chain links TRBV10-3 with TRBJ1-1; D may be TRBD1 (6 bases). V lost 6 bases and J lost 3, with 11 bases in between. The germline V gene has CDR1 ENHRY and CDR2 SYGVKD. The CDR3 has 13 residues.

The J gene is TRBJ2-5, the V gene TRBV5-1; perhaps TRBD2 as D (6 bases). Germline V CDR1 and CDR2: SGHRS, YFSETQ. V lost 2 bases and J lost 1, with 15 bases in between. This CDR3 contains 16 residues. The DNA of the CDR3 is TGCGCCAGCAGCTTAACGGCTAGCGCCAGCCAAGAGACCCAGTACTTC. Translated: CASSLTASASQETQYF.

The chain recombines TRBV2 with TRBJ2-6; TRBD1 matches 11 bases. This CDR3 contains 19 residues. V dropped 5 bases and J dropped 1; count of bases not matched to a gene: 10. Germline V gene sequence: CDR1 SNHLY, CDR2 FYNNEI. The CDR3 nucleotides read TGTGCCAGCAGTTATCGCTGGACAGGGGGCGGGTCTGGGGCCAACGTCCTGACTTTC. Its protein is CASSYRWTGGGSGANVLTF.

The rearrangement joins TRBV19 to TRBJ1-6; 9 nucleotides line up with TRBD1. CDR3 length: 14 amino acids. V trimming: 4 bases; J trimming: 13 bases; junction bases outside the gene matches: 8. The germline CDR1 and CDR2 sequences are LNHDA and SQIVND (reference sequence). The CDR3 reads CASSRGQGRFPLHF. As DNA, the CDR3 is TGTGCCAGTAGTAGGGGACAGGGAAGGTTCCCCCTCCACTTT.

The rearrangement joins TRBV7-8 to TRBJ2-3, with TRBD1 identical over 8 bases. This CDR3 is 16 amino acids long. The germline V gene has CDR1 SGHVS and CDR2 FQNEAQ. V lost 5 bases and J lost 3; bases outside the gene matches: 10. CDR3 residues: CASSPIRTGRTDTQYF. The DNA for the CDR3 is TGTGCCAGCAGCCCAATACGGACAGGGCGGACAGATACGCAGTATTTT.

The sample holds one count of this clone. This chain's CDR3 is CASSLAPRGHYGYTF. The CDR3 DNA follows: TGCGCCAGCAGCTTGGCCCCCAGGGGACACTATGGCTACACCTTC. J is TRBJ1-2 and V is TRBV5-1, with a weak D call TRBD1 (6 bases). CDR1 and CDR2 from the germline V gene are SGHRS and YFSETQ. Trimming stripped 0 bases from V and 3 bases from J, with 12 bases between. This CDR3 has 15 amino acids.

The chain links TRBV7-2 to TRBJ2-1, with 11 bases aligning to TRBD2. The CDR3 contains 16 residues. CDR1 and CDR2 from the germline V gene are SGHTA and FQGNSA. With V trimmed by 1 base and J by 7 bases, 6 bases remained unmatched. CDR3 sequence: CASSLEASGGLNEQFF. CDR3 DNA sequence: TGTGCCAGCAGCTTAGAGGCTAGCGGGGGGTTGAATGAGCAGTTCTTC.